The following is a T cell receptor (beta chain) sequence with its context. Its antigen is not identified. This entry belongs to a study of shared clonotypes between healthy human individuals. Whole-study findings and limits: Relative to clonotypes present in all four donors, those not shared had lower generation probabilities. Naive subsets, compared against memory subsets, generally had larger estimated richness values.

Sequencing was performed with immunoSEQ multiplex PCR; in TCRdb, only in-frame clones are kept and a portion is missing. Here the sample spans around 1.4 million clones, 98% being singletons. Unmatched junction bases numbered 16, after V lost 10 bases and J lost 7 bases. Germline-derived CDR1 and CDR2 are KGHSH and LQKENI. The CDR3 spans 16 residues. The chain employs TRBV18 and TRBJ2-1; the match to TRBD2 covers 10 bases. Sequenced sample: naive CD4+ T cells sorted from blood. Subset here: CD45RA+ positively selected. This receptor was obtained from a man aged 30 to 39 in good health. CDR3 bases: TGTGCCACCAACGGCGGACTAGCGGAAACCCGGAATGAGCAGTTCTTC. Protein: CATNGGLAETRNEQFF. Drawing the rest from reference TRBV18 and TRBJ2-1, the complete variable domain is NAGVMQNPRHLVRRRGQEARLRCSPMKGHSHVYWYRQLPEEGLKFMVYLQKENIIDESGMPKERFSAEFPKEGPSILRIQQVVRGDSAAYFCATNGGLAETRNEQFFGPGTRLTVL.